What follows are 2 T cell receptor beta chains derived from one specimen sequenced in a study of T cells after somatic rescue of genetic block. Only in-frame clones appear in the TCRdb table, and some are missing; sequencing was by immunoSEQ multiplex PCR. This sample has 13,000 to 15,000 clones; 70% occur once, and the top ten carry around a quarter. The sample taken for sequencing was peripheral blood mononuclear cells (PBMCs). The receptors derive from a man younger than 35.

The genes are TRBV5-1 and TRBJ2-1, with 10 bases lining up with TRBD2. V trimming: 0 bases; J trimming: 8 bases; junction bases outside the gene matches: 8. The CDR3 covers 16 residues. CDR1 SGHRS and CDR2 YFSETQ come from the germline V gene. For the CDR3, the DNA is TGCGCCAGCAGCTTGGTCCTAGCGGGGGCCTGGGATGAGCAGTTCTTC. Translating gives CASSLVLAGAWDEQFF.

This rearrangement joins TRBV7-2 to TRBJ1-2; 10 bases line up with TRBD1. V lost 6 bases, J lost 8 bases, and 15 bases stayed unmatched. The CDR3 is 16 amino acids. Germline CDR1 and CDR2: SGHTA and FQGNSA. The CDR3 coding sequence is TGTGCCAGCAGAGGTGGAAGTAGGGGGACAGGGGAGGGCTACACCTTC. Translating gives CASRGGSRGTGEGYTF. Looking up the rest from reference TRBV7-2 and TRBJ1-2 gives the full variable domain: GAGVSQSPSNKVTEKGKDVELRCDPISGHTALYWYRQSLGQGLEFLIYFQGNSAPDKSGLPSDRFSAERTGGSVSTLTIQRTQQEDSAVYLCASRGGSRGTGEGYTFGSGTRLTVV.